This TCR beta chain is from a study of blood T cells in healthy people across ages. The length of the CDR3 is 13 residues. V lost 10 bases and J lost 5; bases outside the gene matches: 8. A second PCR, run for about 7 to 11 cycles, used a sample-barcoded 5' primer plus a J-beta primer mix. TCRdb passed the 5' RACE reads through MiXCR, listing each CDR3 protein once. This repertoire shows 1.8 million or so distinct CDR3 sequences, approximately 39% found once; its top ten account for around 23%. Sample: blood. J is TRBJ1-2 and V is TRBV12-3 or TRBV12-4; 9 nucleotides agree with TRBD1. The clonotype comes from a human donor in good health. DNA of the CDR3: TGTGCCATAAGGGACAGGGCTTCGTATGGCTACACCTTC. It specifies CAIRDRASYGYTF.